This TCR beta chain comes out of a study of molecular identifiers for immune sequencing clone quantification (dated by TCRdb to 2017 to 2018). About the investigation overall: For a replicate experiment, the RNA from either approximately 20,000 or 100,000 naive CD8 T cells was divided into five aliquots, and four of those aliquots went on to sequencing. The study was a methods study using CD8 T cells to benchmark molecular-identifier clustering-based TCR repertoire sequencing (MIDCIRS) and TCR RNA copy counting. Study-wide conclusions, independent of this receptor: Spiked-in Jurkat TCR RNA equal to a single cell's worth was reported to be detectable even within one million naive CD8 T cells. Highly expanded clone sizes could be underestimated because identical TCR molecules may share a barcode. Without barcode sub-clustering, chimeric consensus sequences inflated TCR diversity; chimeras reached as high as 47%. In CMV-specific effector cells, over 99% of molecules were held by clones above 20 RNA copies, whereas under 1% of molecules were held by such clones in naive cells. Naive libraries contained spiked-in Jurkat TCR RNA (more than nine copies' worth), which is not part of the donor repertoire. Modeling estimated about 3.3 recovered TCR RNA copies per cell, compared with about 10 by digital PCR, which implies about 30% capture efficiency.

Libraries of naive CD8 T cells were built from anywhere between about 19,000 and 1,000,000 sorted cells, with 10%, 30% or 50% of the purified RNA used. On a BD FACSAria II, naive CD8 T cells were FACS-sorted as CD8+CD4-CCR7+CD45RA+ and collected into RLT Plus buffer. To test detection sensitivity, Jurkat RNA equal to approximately ten TCR copies was added to samples of about 19,000-1,100,000 naive CD8 T cells. Enrichment of CD8 T cells was performed with RosetteSep CD8+ T Cell Enrichment Cocktail and Ficoll-Paque, after which ACK red cell lysis was carried out. This clonotype appeared many times. No antigen is known for it. Nothing much larger sits one base from this clone, and base qualities are not available. Via the germline V gene, CDR1 is LGHNA and CDR2 YNFKEQ. V gives up 6 bases and J gives up 6 bases, and the segment between their germline ends measures 15 bases. From its cysteine to its phenylalanine, the CDR3 spans 15 amino acids. Just the 45-base CDR3 DNA is kept, in frame starting at base 1.

The protocol used for the library was PCR. Sequencing relied on an Illumina HiSeq 4000. Bulk TCR libraries were prepared as previously described, using TCR primers listed in Table S5. Purification of total RNA was performed with the Qiagen AllPrep DNA/RNA kit. Reads from multiple sequencing runs of the same library were pooled before analysis. The study's own analysis went as follows. Reads were retained only if an exact TCR constant sequence was present, and the retained reads were trimmed to 150 nt and grouped according to their 12-nt molecular barcodes. Reads in each barcode group were sub-clustered using a 15% Levenshtein threshold, and a quality-weighted consensus sequence was built for each RNA molecule. Non-functional sequences were filtered out, along with any lower-count sequence sitting one edit away from another sequence. Barcode sub-clusters with fewer than 20% of the maximum read count were removed, based on fitting two negative binomial distributions. TCRdb passed the public sequencing reads through fastp at Q25 and MiXCR, retaining productive beta sequences. Each CDR3 protein gets just one entry, which takes the most common genes and DNA from the rows behind it. The V and J calls were not made by the authors but by TCRdb's processing. This sample holds 88,000 or so distinct CDR3 sequences; under 25% were observed only once. The ten top clones hold 0.85% to 1.2% of the sample.

The specimen was naive CD8+ T cells from blood, with Jurkat cell RNA spiked in. The cell subset or site tag for this specimen amounts to: FACS-sorted CD8+CD4-CCR7+CD45RA+ naive T cells. The V gene is TRBV4-2 and the J gene is TRBJ1-6; a weak D assignment points to TRBD1 (5 bases agree). The TCR comes from a human donor in good health. Some libraries in this study had Jurkat cell RNA spiked in. For the CDR3, the sequence is CASRDSGTSNSPLHF. The base sequence is TGTGCCAGCAGGGACTCCGGGACTTCTAATTCACCCCTCCACTTT.